This record looks at one TCR beta chain sequence and its context. Its antigen is currently unknown. CDR3 size: 14 residues. Deletions cut 3 bases from V and 3 bases from J, with 11 bases between. Germline-derived CDR1 and CDR2 are MDHEN and SYDVKM. The sample comes from a study of cytomegalovirus exposure and HLA in healthy donors. General study points: Reportedly, cytomegalovirus status was diagnosed with high sensitivity and specificity.

The donors were members of the roughly 130-subject validation cohort (separate from the approximately 650-subject first cohort). Assay used: immunoSEQ multiplex PCR; TCRdb lists only in-frame clones, some missing. This table holds about 170,000 clones, just under 90% found once. Sequenced input: PBMCs. The clonotype comes from a woman in her late teens or twenties in good health and CMV-seropositive. The rearrangement links TRBV28 to TRBJ1-2; D is possibly TRBD1 (5 bases). The CDR3 DNA is TGTGCCAGCAGTTTGGGCAGGGTCGACTATGGCTACACCTTC. This gives the protein CASSLGRVDYGYTF.